The T cell receptor beta chain under discussion was sequenced for a study of T cell responses to AZD1222 COVID-19 vaccine. Looking at the study overall: The analysis combined second doses at about 4 or about 12 weeks. General observations from the study: Baseline serology detected seropositivity in only six AZD1222 recipients. Researchers report vaccine-associated CD4 TCRs spanning spike, with dominance at 160-218 and 743-854.

This clone was counted once. Antigen: not known. Germline CDR1 SGDLS, CDR2 YYNGEE. The J segment lost 4 bases and the V segment lost 4 bases, leaving 7 bases of the junction unmatched. This CDR3 spans 14 amino acids. TCRdb keeps only in-frame clones here, not all; method: immunoSEQ multiplex PCR. The sample contains 98,000 or so clones, 88% of which appear only once. The chain joins TRBV9 to TRBJ2-5, with 7 bases fitting TRBD2. The sample here was peripheral blood, taken on day 0 of AZD1222 vaccination. This receptor was taken from an adult in good health. The CDR3 DNA sequence: TGTGCCAGCAGCCCACGGGGCGGGAGAGAGACCCAGTACTTC. This codes for CASSPRGGRETQYF.